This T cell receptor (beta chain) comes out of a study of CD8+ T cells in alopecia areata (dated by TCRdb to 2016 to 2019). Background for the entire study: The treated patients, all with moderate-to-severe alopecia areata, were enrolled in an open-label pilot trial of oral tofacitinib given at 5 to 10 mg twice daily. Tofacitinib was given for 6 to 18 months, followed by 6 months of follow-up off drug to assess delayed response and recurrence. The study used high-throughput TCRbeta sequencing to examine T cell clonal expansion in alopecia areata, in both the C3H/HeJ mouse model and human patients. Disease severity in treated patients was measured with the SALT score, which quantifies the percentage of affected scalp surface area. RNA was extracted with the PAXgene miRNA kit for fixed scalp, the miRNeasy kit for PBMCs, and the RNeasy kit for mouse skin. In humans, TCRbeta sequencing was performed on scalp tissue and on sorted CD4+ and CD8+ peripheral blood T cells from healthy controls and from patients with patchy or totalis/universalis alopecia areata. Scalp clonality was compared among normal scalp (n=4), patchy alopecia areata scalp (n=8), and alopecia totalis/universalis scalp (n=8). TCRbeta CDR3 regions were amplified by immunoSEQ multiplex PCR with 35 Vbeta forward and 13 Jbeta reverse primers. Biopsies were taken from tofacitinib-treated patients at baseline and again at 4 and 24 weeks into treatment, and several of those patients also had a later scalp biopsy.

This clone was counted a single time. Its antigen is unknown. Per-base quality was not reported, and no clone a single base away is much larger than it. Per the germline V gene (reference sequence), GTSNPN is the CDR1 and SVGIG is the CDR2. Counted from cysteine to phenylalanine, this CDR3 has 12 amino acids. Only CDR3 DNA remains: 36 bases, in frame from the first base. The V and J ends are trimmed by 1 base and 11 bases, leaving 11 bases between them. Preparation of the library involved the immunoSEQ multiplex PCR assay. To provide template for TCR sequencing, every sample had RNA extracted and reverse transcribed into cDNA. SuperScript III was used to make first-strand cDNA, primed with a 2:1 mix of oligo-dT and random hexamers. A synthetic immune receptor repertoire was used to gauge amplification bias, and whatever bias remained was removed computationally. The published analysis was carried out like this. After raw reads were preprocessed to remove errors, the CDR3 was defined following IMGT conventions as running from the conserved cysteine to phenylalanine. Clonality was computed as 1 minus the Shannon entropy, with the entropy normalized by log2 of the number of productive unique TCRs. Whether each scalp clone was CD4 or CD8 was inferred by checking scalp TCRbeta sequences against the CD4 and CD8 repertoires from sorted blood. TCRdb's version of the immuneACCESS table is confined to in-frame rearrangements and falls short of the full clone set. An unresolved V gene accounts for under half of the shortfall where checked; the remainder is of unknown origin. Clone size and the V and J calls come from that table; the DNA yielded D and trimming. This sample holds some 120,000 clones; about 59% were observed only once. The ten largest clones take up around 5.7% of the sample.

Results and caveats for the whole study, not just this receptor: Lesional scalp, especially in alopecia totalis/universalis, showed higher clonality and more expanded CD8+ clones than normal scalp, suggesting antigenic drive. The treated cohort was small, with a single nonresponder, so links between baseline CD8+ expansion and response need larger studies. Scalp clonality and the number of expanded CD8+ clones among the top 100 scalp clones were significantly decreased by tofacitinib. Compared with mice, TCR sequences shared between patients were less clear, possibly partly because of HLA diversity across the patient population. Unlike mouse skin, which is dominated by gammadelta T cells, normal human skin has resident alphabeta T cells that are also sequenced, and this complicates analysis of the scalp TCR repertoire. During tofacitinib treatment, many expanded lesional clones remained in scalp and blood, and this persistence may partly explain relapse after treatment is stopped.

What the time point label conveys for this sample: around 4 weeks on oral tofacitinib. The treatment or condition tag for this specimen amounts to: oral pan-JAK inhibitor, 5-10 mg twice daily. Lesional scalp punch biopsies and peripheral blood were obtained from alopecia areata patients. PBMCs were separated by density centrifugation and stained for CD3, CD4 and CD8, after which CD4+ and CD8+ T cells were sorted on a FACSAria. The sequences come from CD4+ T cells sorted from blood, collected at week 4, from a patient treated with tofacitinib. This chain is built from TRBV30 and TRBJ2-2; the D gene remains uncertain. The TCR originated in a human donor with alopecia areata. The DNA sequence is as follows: TGTGCCTGGAGTGCCTCGGCCGCAGAGCTGTTTTTT. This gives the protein CAWSASAAELFF.